What follows are 14 T cell receptor beta chains derived from one specimen sequenced in a study of shared clonotypes between healthy human individuals. Only in-frame clones appear in the TCRdb table, and some are missing; sequencing was by immunoSEQ multiplex PCR. The sample gives over 800,000 clones, 90% to 95% of which show up once; less than 25% is in the top ten. Terminally differentiated effector memory CD45RA+ cells were left out of the naive CD8 fraction, which was CD45RO-negative and positively selected for CCR7. Input material: naive CD8+ T cells sorted from blood. Every receptor here comes from a man aged 25 to 40 in good health.

The chain combines TRBV7-9 with TRBJ1-2, with unresolved D. The CDR3 spans 13 residues. Germline V gene sequence: CDR1 SEHNR, CDR2 FQNEAQ (reference sequence). V dropped 5 bases and J dropped 6 bases, with 13 bases sitting between them. The CDR3 reads CASSAYIEDGYTF. In nucleotides, the CDR3 is TGTGCCAGCAGCGCGTACATAGAGGATGGCTACACCTTC.

J is TRBJ2-3 and V is TRBV27; D is uncertain. Germline V gene data show CDR1 as MNHEY and CDR2 as SMNVEV (reference sequence). With 2 bases removed from V and 4 bases from J, the gap between germline ends came to 13 bases. The CDR3 is 15 amino acids. The CDR3 sequence is CASSLKGRRADTQYF. The CDR3 DNA is TGTGCCAGCAGTTTAAAGGGAAGGCGAGCAGATACGCAGTATTTT.

The V call is TRBV27, the J call TRBJ2-7, with a weak D call TRBD1 (6 bases). The V gene's germline CDR1 is MNHEY and CDR2 SMNVEV (reference sequence). The CDR3 sequence is 16 residues long. V gave up 2 bases and J gave up 3 bases, with 17 bases separating them. The CDR3: CASSLAYSQGYYEQYF. CDR3 nucleotides: TGTGCCAGCAGTTTAGCCTACTCCCAGGGGTACTACGAGCAGTACTTC.

The V call is TRBV19, the J call TRBJ1-1; TRBD1 aligns across 11 bases. V gave up 8 bases and J gave up 1 base; unmatched junction bases: 3. Germline V gene data show CDR1 as LNHDA and CDR2 as SQIVND (reference sequence). This CDR3 comprises 14 residues. The CDR3 DNA follows: TGTGCCAGTGACGGACAGGGGGCGAACACTGAAGCTTTCTTT. Encoded protein: CASDGQGANTEAFF.

This rearrangement joins TRBV7-8 to TRBJ2-1, with no clear D. CDR1 is SGHVS and CDR2 is FQNEAQ in the germline V gene. The CDR3 consists of 13 residues. V lost 5 bases and J 8 bases, leaving 13 bases between the germline ends. CDR3 residues: CASSKTKVDEQFF. Written as DNA, the CDR3 is TGTGCCAGCAGCAAAACCAAGGTGGATGAGCAGTTCTTC.

The chain links TRBV27 to TRBJ2-5; 14 nucleotides line up with TRBD2. The V gene's germline CDR1 is MNHEY and CDR2 SMNVEV (reference sequence). The CDR3 consists of 16 residues. The V and J ends lost 5 bases and 1 base, in that order; junction bases with no gene match: 3. The CDR3 region has the DNA TGTGCCAGCAGTACCGGGACTAGCGGGAGCCAAGAGACCCAGTACTTC. Protein sequence: CASSTGTSGSQETQYF.

This chain links TRBV6-5 with TRBJ1-5; possibly TRBD1 for D (6 bases). The CDR3 spans 14 residues. V was shortened by 6 bases and J by 6 bases, with 15 bases between the two germline ends. Looked up from germline, CDR1 is MNHEY and CDR2 is SVGAGI. The DNA of the CDR3 is TGTGCCAGCAGCCCCGGGACAAAAACTCAGCCCCAGCATTTT. Its protein is CASSPGTKTQPQHF.

The chain uses TRBV25-1 and TRBJ2-3; D not certain. With 1 base removed from V and 4 bases from J, the gap between germline ends came to 6 bases. The V gene's germline CDR1 is MGHDK and CDR2 SYGVNS. This CDR3 spans 13 amino acids. CDR3 loop: CASSEFTPDTQYF. CDR3 nucleotide sequence: TGTGCCAGCAGTGAATTTACCCCAGATACGCAGTATTTT.

The chain uses TRBV28 and TRBJ2-7; 8 bases match TRBD2. Trimming at V came to 3 bases and at J to 7 bases, leaving 20 bases not matched to a gene. The CDR3 has 18 amino acids. Germline values: CDR1 MDHEN, CDR2 SYDVKM. The CDR3 DNA sequence: TGTGCCAGCAGTTTTGGGGCCCCAGTCTCGGGAGGGCCGGGTGAGCAGTACTTC. Translation: CASSFGAPVSGGPGEQYF.

The chain has TRBV28 and TRBJ2-3; D is possibly TRBD2 (6 bases). This CDR3 is 14 amino acids long. CDR1 is MDHEN and CDR2 is SYDVKM in the germline V gene. Trimming shortened V by 7 bases and J by 8 bases, and 19 bases separated the two germline ends. CDR3 amino acids: CASNPGGGYGTQYF. CDR3 bases: TGTGCCAGCAACCCTGGGGGAGGATATGGTACGCAGTATTTT.

The chain is built from TRBV15 and TRBJ2-3; D is ambiguous. Germline lookup yields CDR1 LNHNV and CDR2 YYDKDF (reference sequence). The CDR3 is 15 residues long. V lost 0 bases and J lost 1, with 8 bases in between. CDR3 loop: CATSREAGGTDTQYF. Written as DNA, the CDR3 is TGTGCCACCAGCAGAGAGGCCGGAGGCACAGATACGCAGTATTTT.

Only one count was recorded for this clone. This chain uses TRBV29-1 with TRBJ2-7; the D gene is possibly TRBD1 (6 bases). Per the germline V gene, CDR1 is SQVTM and CDR2 is ANQGSEA. Deletions cut 6 bases from V and 0 bases from J, with 9 bases between. This CDR3 has 12 residues. In DNA, the CDR3 is TGCAGCGTCACAGGGCTCTCCTACGAGCAGTACTTC. It specifies CSVTGLSYEQYF.

This clone appeared a single time. The same CDR3 is also encoded by other DNA sequences in this sample. The chain uses TRBV27 and TRBJ2-7; D unresolved. V was clipped by 2 bases and J by 4 bases, with 9 bases between them. There are 13 residues in the CDR3. Germline CDR1 reads MNHEY; CDR2 reads SMNVEV (reference sequence). CDR3 coding DNA: TGTGCCAGCAGTTTAGGACGGAATTACGAGCAGTACTTC. Translating gives CASSLGRNYEQYF.

A remark on this clone: The identical CDR3 is also encoded by other nucleotide sequences in the sample. CDR3 nucleotide sequence: TGTGCCAGCAGCTTATCTTTCTCCTACGAGCAGTACTTC. It specifies CASSLSFSYEQYF. The chain recombines TRBV7-2 with TRBJ2-7; unclear D gene. V lost 2 bases to trimming and J lost 0 bases, with 5 bases between them. The CDR3 spans 13 residues. CDR1 and CDR2 (germline): SGHTA, FQGNSA.